This T cell receptor beta chain was recovered during a study of blood T cell repertoires in COVID-19. Study in general: Whether acute or convalescent, the COVID-19 samples came from the United States, Italy and Spain. T cells, B-cell-depleted T cells, or PBMCs provided the cDNA or gDNA that served as material.

CDR3 length: 15 amino acids. The V end was cut by 2 bases, the J end by 4 bases, with 12 bases between. CDR1 and CDR2 (germline): LNHDA, SQIVND (reference sequence). As originally analysed: Nucleated cell counts were estimated from reference gene primer amplification. Here immunoSEQ multiplex PCR was the method, and the copy in TCRdb shows in-frame clones only, minus some. D and trimming come from the DNA, and the V and J calls and clone size come from that table. The repertoire holds 50,000 to 65,000 clones, with around four fifths as singletons. Material: peripheral blood. This chain joins TRBV19 and TRBJ2-4; D might be TRBD2 (6 bases). This clonotype was obtained from a human donor in a cohort sampled during active COVID-19. As DNA, the CDR3 is TGTGCCAGTAGTATACACCCGGGGGATAAAAACATTCAGTACTTC. It specifies CASSIHPGDKNIQYF.